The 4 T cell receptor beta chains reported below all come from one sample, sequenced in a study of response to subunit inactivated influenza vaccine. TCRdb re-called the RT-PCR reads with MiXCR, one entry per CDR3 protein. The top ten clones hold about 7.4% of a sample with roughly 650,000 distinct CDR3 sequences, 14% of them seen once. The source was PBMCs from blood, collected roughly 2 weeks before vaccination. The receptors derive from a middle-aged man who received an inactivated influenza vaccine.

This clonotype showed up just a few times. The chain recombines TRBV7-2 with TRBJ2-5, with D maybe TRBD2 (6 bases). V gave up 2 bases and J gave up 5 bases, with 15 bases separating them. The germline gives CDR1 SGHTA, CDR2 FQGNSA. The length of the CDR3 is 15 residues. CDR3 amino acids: CASSLLVAAPETQYF. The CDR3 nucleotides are TGTGCCAGCAGCTTACTAGTAGCGGCACCCGAGACCCAGTACTTC.

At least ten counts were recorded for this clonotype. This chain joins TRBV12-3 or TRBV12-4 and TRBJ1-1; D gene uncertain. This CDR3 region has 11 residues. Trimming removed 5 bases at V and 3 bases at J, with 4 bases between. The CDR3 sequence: CASSPYTEAFF. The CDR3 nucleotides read TGTGCCAGCAGTCCATACACTGAAGCTTTCTTT.

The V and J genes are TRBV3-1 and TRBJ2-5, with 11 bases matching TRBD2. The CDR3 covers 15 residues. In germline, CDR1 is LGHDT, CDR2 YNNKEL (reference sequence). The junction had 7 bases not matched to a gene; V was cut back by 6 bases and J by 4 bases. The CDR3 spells CASSLSGRGVETQYF. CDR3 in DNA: TGTGCCAGCAGTCTTAGCGGGAGGGGGGTAGAGACCCAGTACTTC.

As DNA, the CDR3 is TGCAGTGCTTTCTACCGGAGAAGAACCGAGCAGTACTTC. This codes for CSAFYRRRTEQYF. J is TRBJ2-7 and V is TRBV20-1; D is uncertain. The V gene's germline CDR1 is DFQATT and CDR2 SNEGSKA (reference sequence). The ends were cut back, 5 bases at V and 6 bases at J, with 17 bases in the middle. This CDR3 has 13 amino acids.